Below, 2 T cell receptor beta chains from the same sample are listed, as sequenced in a study of cytomegalovirus exposure and HLA in healthy donors (dated by TCRdb to about 2017). The receptor library was made with the immunoSEQ multiplex PCR assay. For the multiplex PCR, a mixture combining 60 forward primers for TCR Vbeta segments and 13 reverse primers for TCR Jbeta segments was used. The immuneACCESS repertoire file appears here via TCRdb, limited to in-frame rearrangements. These files lack a portion of the clones; in checked studies, under half of the deficit traces to unresolved V genes, and the cause of the others is not known. The table for this sample records roughly 200,000 clones. The top ten constitute almost 6.5% of the sample. Sample: PBMCs. The receptors shown here come from a man aged 30-40 years in good health and CMV-seronegative.

V is TRBV7-2 and J is TRBJ1-2, with D perhaps matching TRBD1 (5 bases). V shed 1 base and J shed 2 bases, with 11 bases lying between them. Germline assignment: CDR1 SGHTA and CDR2 FQGNSA. CDR3 length: 15 amino acids. The CDR3 nucleotides read TGTGCCAGCAGCTTAGTAGCCAGGGAAAACTATGGCTACACCTTC. Residues: CASSLVARENYGYTF.

The chain is built from TRBV9 and TRBJ1-2, with a tentative D call TRBD1 (5 bases). There are 15 residues in the CDR3. Germline V gene lookup returns CDR1 SGDLS and CDR2 YYNGEE. V shed 6 bases and J shed 0 bases, with 15 bases lying between them. The chain's CDR3 is CASTPGGEANYGYTF. CDR3 DNA: TGTGCCAGCACCCCTGGAGGGGAGGCTAACTATGGCTACACCTTC.